This T cell receptor (beta chain) was found in a study of CD8 T cells in Susac syndrome. With random hexamers, roughly 0.45 to 1 ug RNA was reverse transcribed. Multiplex PCR with immunoSEQ amplified the TCR beta CDR3 across 54 Vbeta and 13 Jbeta. MiXCR was run by TCRdb on the immunoSEQ multiplex PCR reads, yielding one entry per CDR3 protein. This sample has under 200,000 distinct CDR3 sequences, with roughly 95% found just once. The diagnostic criteria for definite or probable disease, as recently defined, were met by the patients with Susac syndrome. CDR3 size: 14 residues. Trimming took 4 bases from V and 8 from J, leaving 17 bases between them.

The material sequenced was CD4+ T cells from PBMCs. The source is a human donor with Susac syndrome. This sequence joins TRBV23-1 and TRBJ1-2; unclear D gene. TRBV23-1 is an ORF for which the function is uncertain. The CDR3: CASSPSTPLGGYTF. CDR3 coding DNA: TGCGCCAGCAGTCCCAGCACTCCACTGGGGGGCTACACCTTC.